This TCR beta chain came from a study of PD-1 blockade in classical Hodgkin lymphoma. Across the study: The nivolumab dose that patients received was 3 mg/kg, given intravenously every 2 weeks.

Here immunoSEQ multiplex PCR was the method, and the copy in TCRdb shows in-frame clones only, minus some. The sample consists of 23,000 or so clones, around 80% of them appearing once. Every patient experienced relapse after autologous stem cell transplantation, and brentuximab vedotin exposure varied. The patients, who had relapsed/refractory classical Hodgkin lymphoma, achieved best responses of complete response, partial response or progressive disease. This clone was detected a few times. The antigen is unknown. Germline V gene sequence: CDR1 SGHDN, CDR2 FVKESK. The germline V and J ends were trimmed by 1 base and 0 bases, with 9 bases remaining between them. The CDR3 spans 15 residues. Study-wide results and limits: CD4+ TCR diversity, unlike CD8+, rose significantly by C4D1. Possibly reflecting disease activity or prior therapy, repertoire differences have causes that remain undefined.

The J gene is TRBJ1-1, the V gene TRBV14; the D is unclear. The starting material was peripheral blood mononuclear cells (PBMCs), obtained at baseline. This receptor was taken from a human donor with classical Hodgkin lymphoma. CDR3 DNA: TGTGCCAGCAGCCAAGGGGTAAACATGAACACTGAAGCTTTCTTT. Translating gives CASSQGVNMNTEAFF.